The next 12 T cell receptor beta chains were all read from a single sample in a study of shared clonotypes between healthy human individuals. The naive CD8 fraction comprised CD45RO-negative cells positively selected for CCR7 and excluded terminally differentiated effector memory CD45RA+ cells. Assay used: immunoSEQ multiplex PCR; TCRdb lists only in-frame clones, some missing. The sample consists of around 1,900,000 clones, approximately 92% of them appearing once. Sequenced: naive CD8+ T cells from PBMCs. The origin of the receptors is a man aged 18 to 29 in good health. Some clones in this sample may be carry-over from other donors' samples.

V is TRBV4-2 and J is TRBJ2-1; the D gene is possibly TRBD2 (5 bases). Between the trimmed V and J ends, which lost 1 base and 8 bases, there was a span of 9 bases. This CDR3 region has 13 residues. The germline CDR1 and CDR2 sequences are LGHNA and YNFKEQ. The CDR3 loop is CASSQVGVDEQFF. CDR3 DNA: TGTGCCAGCAGCCAAGTCGGGGTGGATGAGCAGTTCTTC.

V usage is TRBV7-6 and J usage is TRBJ2-2; unclear D gene. Germline CDR1 reads SGHVS; CDR2 reads FNYEAQ. CDR3 length equals 11 residues. Trimming left V 6 bases short and J 5 bases short, with 4 bases between. The CDR3, as DNA: TGTGCCAGCAGAGGGACCGGGGAGCTGTTTTTT. Translation gives CASRGTGELFF.

This clone has just a few counts. This CDR3 is also generated by other DNA sequences in the sample. The chain combines TRBV30 with TRBJ1-1; D is unclear. Trimming cost V 3 bases and J 2 bases, with 4 bases left between them. The length of the CDR3 is 11 residues. CDR1 is GTSNPN, CDR2 SVGIG, per germline (reference sequence). The CDR3 sequence is CAWRRNTEAFF. In nucleotides, the CDR3 is TGTGCCTGGAGGAGAAACACTGAAGCTTTCTTT.

The V and J genes are TRBV6-5 and TRBJ1-5; 7 bases are shared with TRBD1. J gave up 6 bases and V 7 bases, and 9 bases lay outside the gene matches. CDR3 length equals 14 residues. The germline gives CDR1 MNHEY, CDR2 SVGAGI. The CDR3 sequence: CASTWGSGGQPQHF. DNA for the CDR3: TGTGCCAGCACCTGGGGTTCAGGGGGTCAGCCCCAGCATTTT.

The CDR3 region is CASSTTSVSYEQYF. The CDR3 nucleotides are TGTGCCAGCAGTACGACTAGCGTTTCCTACGAGCAGTACTTC. This chain joins TRBV27 and TRBJ2-7, with 8 positions matching TRBD2. The germline gives CDR1 MNHEY, CDR2 SMNVEV (reference sequence). CDR3 size: 14 residues. J gave up 1 base and V 5 bases, and 4 bases lay outside the gene matches.

The chain uses TRBV29-1 and TRBJ2-1; no definite D call. This CDR3 is built from 14 residues. Germline V gene lookup returns CDR1 SQVTM and CDR2 ANQGSEA. The V end lost 6 bases, the J end lost 0 bases, and 12 bases lay between the germline ends. The CDR3: CSVPLTYSYNEQFF. DNA for the CDR3: TGCAGCGTCCCGCTAACTTACTCCTACAATGAGCAGTTCTTC.

CDR3 DNA: TGTGCCAGTAGTATCGGCCCAGGGTGGGAGCGTGAGACCCAGTACTTC. Its translation: CASSIGPGWERETQYF. This chain uses TRBV19 with TRBJ2-5, with D tentatively TRBD1 or TRBD2 (5 bases each). From germline, CDR1 is LNHDA and CDR2 SQIVND (reference sequence). With 3 bases removed from V and 5 bases from J, the gap between germline ends came to 19 bases. The CDR3 extends over 16 amino acids.

This rearrangement joins TRBV27 to TRBJ2-5; weak D call: TRBD2 (6 bases). The CDR3 totals 17 residues. V was pared by 8 bases and J by 6 bases, with 28 bases between. The V gene's germline CDR1 is MNHEY and CDR2 SMNVEV (reference sequence). CDR3 residues: CASWDRDEAGPHQTQYF. In DNA, the CDR3 is TGTGCCAGCTGGGACCGCGACGAGGCGGGACCCCACCAGACCCAGTACTTC.

This chain uses TRBV21-1 with TRBJ2-7. TRBV21-1 is recorded as a pseudogene. CDR3 length: 18 residues. The CDR3 coding sequence is TGTGCCAGCAGCAAAGGAATTAGTAGTAGTCTGGCCCCCTACGAGCAGTACTTC. Its protein product is CASSKGISSSLAPYEQYF.

In the case of this clone: The sample has other DNA sequences that encode this CDR3 too. V and J are TRBV4-2 and TRBJ2-3; D uncertain. V was clipped by 0 bases and J by 3 bases, with 4 bases between them. The germline gives CDR1 LGHNA, CDR2 YNFKEQ. This CDR3 contains 13 residues. For the CDR3, the DNA is TGTGCCAGCAGCCAAGATCGGACAGATACGCAGTATTTT. This codes for CASSQDRTDTQYF.

The rearrangement joins TRBV5-5 to TRBJ1-2, with D possibly being TRBD1 (5 bases). Germline V CDR1 and CDR2: SGHKS, YYEKEE (reference sequence). Trimming took off 0 bases at V and 0 bases at J, with 9 bases between the two ends. This CDR3 contains 15 residues. The CDR3 here is CASSLVAGTNYGYTF. The CDR3, as DNA: TGTGCCAGCAGCTTGGTGGCAGGGACTAACTATGGCTACACCTTC.

J is TRBJ2-7 and V is TRBV9; D not resolved. The CDR3 consists of 15 residues. The V end lost 4 bases, the J end lost 6 bases, and 20 bases lay between the germline ends. Germline CDR1 and CDR2: SGDLS and YYNGEE. The CDR3 bases are TGTGCCAGCAGCCCTTCGGACGGACCTTTTCCCGAGCAGTACTTC. Protein sequence: CASSPSDGPFPEQYF.